Reported below is one TCR beta chain. Its antigen is not identified. Vbeta (60) and Jbeta (13) primers were used in the PCR. The authors' processing: In a later analysis, some 11 million of tens of millions of unique beta chains occurred in at least two donors. Generated by immunoSEQ multiplex PCR, the TCRdb table keeps only in-frame clones and is missing some. That table is the source of V, J and clone size, and D and trimming were worked out from the DNA. The repertoire holds around 110,000 clones, with 70% to 80% as singletons. The sample is drawn from a study of cytomegalovirus exposure and HLA in healthy donors. Study outcomes and limitations: Later examination showed HLA-associated TCR beta chains had greater clonal expansion than equally common others.

Material for sequencing was PBMCs. This clonotype was obtained from a man between 25 and 39 years old in good health and CMV-seropositive.

The CDR3 coding sequence is TGTGCCAGCAGTGCCTACCAGAACACTGAAGCTTTCTTT. It encodes CASSAYQNTEAFF. The chain couples TRBV6-6 to TRBJ1-1; no definite D call. The V end was cut by 5 bases, the J end by 1 base, with 8 bases between. The CDR3 sequence is 13 residues long. Germline V gene data show CDR1 as MNHNY and CDR2 as SVGAGI (reference sequence).